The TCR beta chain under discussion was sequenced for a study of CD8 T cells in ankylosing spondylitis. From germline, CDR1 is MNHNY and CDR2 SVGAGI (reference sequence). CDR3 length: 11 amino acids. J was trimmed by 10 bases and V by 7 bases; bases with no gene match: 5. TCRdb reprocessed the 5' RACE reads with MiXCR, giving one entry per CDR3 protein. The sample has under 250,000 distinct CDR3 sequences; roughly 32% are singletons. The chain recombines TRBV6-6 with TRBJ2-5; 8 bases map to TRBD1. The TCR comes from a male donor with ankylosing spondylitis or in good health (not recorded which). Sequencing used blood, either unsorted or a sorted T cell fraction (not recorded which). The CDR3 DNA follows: TGTGCCAGCACTCAACAGGGGGACCAGTACTTC. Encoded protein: CASTQQGDQYF.